This is a list of T cell receptor beta chains from one sample in a study of OX40 agonist ivuxolimab in advanced cancers. Only in-frame clones appear in the TCRdb table, and some are missing; sequencing was by immunoSEQ multiplex PCR. In the table there are about 30,000 clones, 75% to 90% of which are singletons. Sequences were derived from CD4+ or CD8+ T cells sorted from blood, sampled in a trial of the OX40 agonist ivuxolimab. The receptors here all came from an adult with an advanced solid tumor such as melanoma, head and neck, liver or kidney cancer. Each CDR3 is given with its conserved first and last residue. D genes are given only for firm matches. Expanded clones get a size class; other rows say once, few or many, or leave the size out.

d_call,v_call,clone_size,j_call,cdr3_aa,cdr3_nt
NA,TRBV7-8,NA,TRBJ1-1,CASSLDQNPNTEAFF,TGTGCCAGCAGCTTAGATCAGAACCCGAACACTGAAGCTTTCTTT
NA,TRBV7-9,NA,TRBJ1-5,CASSLGLQGAQHF,TGTGCCAGCAGCTTAGGACTACAGGGTGCCCAGCATTTT
NA,TRBV19,NA,TRBJ1-2,CASSIPAVNYGYTF,TGTGCCAGTAGTATACCCGCAGTGAACTATGGCTACACCTTC
NA,TRBV6-5,NA,TRBJ2-7,CASSFLPQKGSYEQYF,TGTGCCAGCAGTTTCCTCCCCCAGAAGGGCTCCTACGAGCAGTACTTC
NA,TRBV10-3,once,TRBJ1-2,CAISEAGANYGYTF,TGTGCCATCAGTGAAGCAGGAGCTAACTATGGCTACACCTTC
TRBD2,TRBV15,once,TRBJ2-5,CATSRSSGGQETQYF,TGTGCCACCAGCAGATCTAGCGGGGGCCAAGAGACCCAGTACTTC
NA,TRBV29-1,NA,TRBJ2-1,CSVVWLSYNEQFF,TGCAGCGTTGTCTGGTTAAGTTACAATGAGCAGTTCTTC
NA,TRBV27,NA,TRBJ2-7,CASSFSRSSYEQYF,TGTGCCAGCAGTTTCTCCAGAAGCTCCTACGAGCAGTACTTC
NA,TRBV29-1,NA,TRBJ2-7,CSVGVGAIEQYF,TGCAGCGTTGGAGTGGGGGCGATCGAGCAGTACTTC
TRBD1,TRBV6-6,NA,TRBJ2-7,CASSYSQGAVTYEQYF,TGTGCCAGCAGTTACTCGCAGGGGGCGGTTACCTACGAGCAGTACTTC
NA,TRBV6-5,NA,TRBJ1-1,CASSYGGGTEAFF,TGTGCCAGCAGTTACGGGGGGGGGACAGAAGCTTTCTTT
TRBD1,TRBV15,NA,TRBJ2-2,CATSRSDPGQGVDTGELFF,TGTGCCACCAGCAGATCAGACCCGGGACAGGGCGTCGACACCGGGGAGCTGTTTTTT
NA,TRBV7-2,NA,TRBJ1-2,CASSLEGRNGYTF,TGTGCCAGCAGCTTAGAGGGGAGGAATGGCTACACCTTC
TRBD2,TRBV9,NA,TRBJ2-5,CASSITSGGPQETQYF,TGTGCCAGCAGCATCACTAGCGGGGGGCCTCAAGAGACCCAGTACTTC
NA,TRBV7-2,NA,TRBJ1-3,CASSSTRVRGALDTIYF,TGTGCCAGCAGCTCAACAAGGGTGAGGGGGGCTCTTGACACCATATATTTT
NA,TRBV30,NA,TRBJ2-5,CAWALDRSETQYF,TGTGCCTGGGCCCTAGACAGGTCGGAGACCCAGTACTTC
TRBD1,TRBV5-1,NA,TRBJ2-7,CASSSPRGQGNHEQYF,TGCGCCAGCAGCTCCCCCCGCGGACAGGGGAACCACGAGCAGTACTTC
NA,TRBV5-4,NA,TRBJ2-2,CASSLNTGELFF,TGTGCCAGCAGCTTAAACACCGGGGAGCTGTTTTTT
NA,TRBV27,NA,TRBJ2-2,CASSLNRDGELFF,TGTGCCAGCAGTTTAAATCGGGATGGGGAGCTGTTTTTT
TRBD1,TRBV4-1,NA,TRBJ1-5,CASSPWGQGSNQPQHF,TGCGCCAGCAGCCCTTGGGGACAGGGTAGCAATCAGCCCCAGCATTTT
NA,TRBV27,NA,TRBJ2-1,CASSLLENEQFF,TGTGCCAGCAGTTTATTGGAGAATGAGCAGTTCTTC
NA,TRBV6-6,NA,TRBJ2-7,CASSYPGGYEQYF,TGTGCCAGCAGTTACCCAGGTGGGTACGAGCAGTACTTC
TRBD1,TRBV27,once,TRBJ2-7,CASSPGGASYEQYF,TGTGCCAGCAGTCCAGGGGGCGCAAGCTACGAGCAGTACTTC
NA,TRBV7-9,NA,TRBJ2-2,CASSLFDTDGELFF,TGTGCCAGCAGCTTATTTGACACCGACGGGGAGCTGTTTTTT
NA,TRBV27,NA,TRBJ2-1,CASSSLPGRANEQFF,TGTGCCAGCAGTTCCCTCCCGGGCCGGGCCAATGAGCAGTTCTTC
NA,TRBV13,NA,TRBJ2-7,CASSLLGGAHEQYF,TGTGCCAGCAGCTTGTTGGGGGGGGCCCACGAGCAGTACTTC
NA,TRBV14,NA,TRBJ2-7,CASSQGWGPAYEQYF,TGTGCCAGCAGCCAAGGCTGGGGGCCAGCCTACGAGCAGTACTTC
NA,TRBV15,NA,TRBJ1-5,CATSRDRHSGQPQHF,TGTGCCACCAGCAGAGATCGACACAGCGGGCAGCCCCAGCATTTT
NA,TRBV7-2,NA,TRBJ2-3,CASSLGRSSTDTQYF,TGTGCCAGCAGCCTAGGGCGCTCTAGCACAGATACGCAGTATTTT
NA,TRBV10-3,NA,TRBJ2-7,CAISEVRDKGVEQYF,TGTGCCATCAGTGAGGTACGGGACAAAGGGGTCGAGCAGTACTTC
TRBD1,TRBV11-3,NA,TRBJ2-5,CASSSSDRGLWETQYF,TGTGCCAGCAGCTCCTCGGACAGGGGGCTGTGGGAGACCCAGTACTTC
NA,TRBV6-1,NA,TRBJ2-7,CASSDEFGRMGYEQYF,TGTGCCAGCAGTGACGAGTTCGGGAGAATGGGCTACGAGCAGTACTTC
NA,TRBV11-3,NA,TRBJ2-2,CASSLRGEPYGGELFF,TGTGCCAGCAGCTTAAGAGGGGAGCCCTATGGAGGGGAGCTGTTTTTT